The sample holds a few counts of the clone carrying this TCR beta chain. The antigen is undetermined. This sample is drawn from a study of T-cell memory formation after mild COVID-19. About the research overall: The TCR clusters were mostly specific to one donor. The study, taken as a whole, reports: Pre-infection memory already had some responding clones, implying cross-reactive memory joined. Researchers could not confirm that second-wave clones peaking on day 37 targeted SARS-CoV-2.

Via MiXCR, TCRdb re-called the 5' RACE reads, giving one row per CDR3 protein. The sample consists of about 610,000 distinct CDR3 sequences, roughly 17% of them appearing once. The CDR3 loop spans 15 amino acids. CDR1 and CDR2 from the germline V gene are LGHNT and FRNRAP. Trimming cost V 4 bases and J 3 bases, with 16 bases left between them. This clonotype originated in an adult woman who had mild COVID-19 (a few samples of this study predate the infection). Cell type and time point are not known. Sample: PBMCs or a T cell subset sorted from them (not recorded which). The chain has TRBV12-5 and TRBJ2-7; D perhaps matches TRBD2 (6 bases). CDR3 region: CASGSPLVGGYEQYF. For the CDR3, the DNA is TGTGCTAGTGGTTCGCCCCTGGTGGGAGGCTACGAGCAGTACTTC.